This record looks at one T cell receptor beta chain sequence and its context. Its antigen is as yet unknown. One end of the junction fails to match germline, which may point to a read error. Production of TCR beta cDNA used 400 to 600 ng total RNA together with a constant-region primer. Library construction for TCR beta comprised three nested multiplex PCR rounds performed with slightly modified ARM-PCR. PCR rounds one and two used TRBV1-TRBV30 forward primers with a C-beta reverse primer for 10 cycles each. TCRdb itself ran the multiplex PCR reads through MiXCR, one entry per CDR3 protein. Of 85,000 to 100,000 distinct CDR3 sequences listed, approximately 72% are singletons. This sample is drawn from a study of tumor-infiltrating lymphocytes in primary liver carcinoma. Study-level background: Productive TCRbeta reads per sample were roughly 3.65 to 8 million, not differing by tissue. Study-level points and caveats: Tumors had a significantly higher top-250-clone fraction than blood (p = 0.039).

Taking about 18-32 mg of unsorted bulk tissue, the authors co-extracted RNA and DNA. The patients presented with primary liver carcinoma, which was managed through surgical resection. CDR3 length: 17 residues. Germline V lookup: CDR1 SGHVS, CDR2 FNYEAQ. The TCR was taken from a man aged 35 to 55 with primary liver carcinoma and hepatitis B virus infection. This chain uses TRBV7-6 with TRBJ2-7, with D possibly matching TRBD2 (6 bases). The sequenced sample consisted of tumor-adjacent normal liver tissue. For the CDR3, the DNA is TGTGCCAGCAGCTTAGAGCGGACGGGACTGAACTCCTACAAGCAGTACTTC. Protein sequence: CASSLERTGLNSYKQYF.